This TCR beta chain was identified during a study of T cell responses to AZD1222 COVID-19 vaccine. At the level of the study: Pooled in the analysis were second doses at about 4 or about 12 weeks.

V gave up 6 bases and J gave up 2 bases; unmatched junction bases: 11. This CDR3 contains 15 residues. Germline CDR1 SGHRS, CDR2 YFSETQ. Sequenced by immunoSEQ multiplex PCR; TCRdb stores in-frame clones only, minus some. The table shows around 100,000 clones, with about 94% occurring only once. In regard to this clone: Its specificity is unknown.

Findings and limits, study-wide: Mapped onto spike, vaccine-associated CD4 TCRs spanned it and were dominant at 160-218 and 743-854. Females made up more of the donors, who were largely white British, and clonal diversity may have come out too low. Once two AZD1222 doses were given, Spike-specific TCR breadth and depth went up.

The material sequenced was peripheral blood, taken on day 0 of AZD1222 vaccination. The sequence was obtained from an adult in good health. The chain uses TRBV5-1 and TRBJ2-7, with 7 positions matching TRBD2. The CDR3 loop reads CASTLIPGGAYEQYF. The CDR3, as DNA: TGCGCCAGCACCCTAATCCCTGGGGGGGCCTACGAGCAGTACTTC.